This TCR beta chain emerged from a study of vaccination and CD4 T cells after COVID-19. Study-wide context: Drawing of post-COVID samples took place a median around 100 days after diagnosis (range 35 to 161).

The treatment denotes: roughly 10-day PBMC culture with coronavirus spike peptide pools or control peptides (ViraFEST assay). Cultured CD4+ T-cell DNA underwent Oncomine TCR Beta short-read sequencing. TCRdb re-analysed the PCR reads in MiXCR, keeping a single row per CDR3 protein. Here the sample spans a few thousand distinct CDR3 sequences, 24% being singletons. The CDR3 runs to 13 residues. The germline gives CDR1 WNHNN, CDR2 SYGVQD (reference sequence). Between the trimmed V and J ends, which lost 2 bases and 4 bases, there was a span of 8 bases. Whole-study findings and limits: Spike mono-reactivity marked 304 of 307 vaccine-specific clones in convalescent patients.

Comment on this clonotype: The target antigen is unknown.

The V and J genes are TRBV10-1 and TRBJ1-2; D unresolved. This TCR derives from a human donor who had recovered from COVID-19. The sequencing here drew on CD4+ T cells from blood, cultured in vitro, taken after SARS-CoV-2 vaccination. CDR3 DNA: TGCGCCAGCAGTGAGGTTCGTGGCTATGGCTACACCTTC. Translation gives CASSEVRGYGYTF.